This record covers a single T cell receptor beta chain. Its antigen remains unknown. These data originate in a study of cytomegalovirus exposure and HLA in healthy donors. Study-wide points: Common viral pathogens seemed, in a later analysis, to connect with several of the most significant clusters.

Amplification used 60 Vbeta primers and 13 Jbeta primers. Sequencing was performed with immunoSEQ multiplex PCR; in TCRdb, only in-frame clones are kept and a portion is missing. This sample yields some 120,000 clones, of which approximately 81% are seen a single time; under 4% belongs to the top ten. Germline values: CDR1 PRHDT, CDR2 FYEKMQ (reference sequence). V was cut by 2 bases and J by 0 bases, with 8 bases left in between. This CDR3 is built from 15 residues. The rearrangement uses TRBV13 and TRBJ1-3; D remains ambiguous. Sample: PBMCs. The source of this sequence is a woman aged 30 to 39 in good health and CMV-seronegative. CDR3 DNA sequence: TGTGCCAGCAGCTTATCTTCCGGCTCTGGAAACACCATATATTTT. It is translated as CASSLSSGSGNTIYF.